Described below is a single T cell receptor beta chain sequence and its context. This clone was seen more than once but under ten times. Its antigen is unknown. No base quality values were provided; no much bigger clone lies one nucleotide off. This specimen comes from a study of blood T cell repertoires in COVID-19 (dated by TCRdb to 2019 to 2021). Background on the whole study: Samples covering the acute and convalescent phases of COVID-19 were provided by collaborators in the United States, Italy and Spain. The repertoires were released in a freely available public database meant as a resource for research on the immune response to SARS-CoV-2. Where HLA class I and class II types were available, the types were taken from metadata supplied by the sample provider, not from assay-based typing. The prospective study material was composed of cDNA or gDNA derived from T cells, B-cell-depleted T cells, or PBMCs. Subjects who had been exposed to COVID-19, were actively infected with it, or had recovered from it provided the deeply sampled blood TCRbeta repertoires that made up the dataset. Nearly every sample came with metadata listing a de-identified subject ID, COVID-19 status, age in years and sex. The samples were drawn from two sources: the first 160 participants of the ongoing ImmuneRACE study, and 1,254 subjects contributed by 6 global collaborators.

In the prospective study, participants were roughly 18 to 89 years old, resided in fewer than 25 geographic areas of the United States, and were enrolled through a virtual design. In the prospective study, cohorts were assigned on the basis of participant-reported clinical history obtained from a screening survey and a study questionnaire. Recovered participants in ImmuneRACE Cohort 3 were defined by two consecutive negative NP/OP PCR tests, clearance by a healthcare professional, or resolution of symptoms. Each participant in the prospective study had whole blood, serum and a nasopharyngeal or oropharyngeal swab collected by mobile phlebotomists. Prospective study participants could optionally give additional blood draws and questionnaires over an approximately two-month period. Prospective study blood samples were shipped either frozen or at room temperature before DNA extraction. TCRbeta CDR3 regions were amplified from genomic DNA by means of the immunoSEQ Assay, a bias-controlled multiplex PCR. Regarding the original processing steps: The number of nucleated cells in each sample was estimated from the amplification of reference gene primers within the assay. To quantify the absolute abundance of each unique TCRbeta CDR3 rearrangement, sequence reads were collapsed and filtered. For each sample, productive Simpson clonality was calculated as the square root of Simpson's diversity index over productive rearrangements. Not all clones reach the TCRdb copy of this immuneACCESS table, which keeps in-frame sequences only. Checked studies attribute under half of the gap to unresolved V genes and leave the rest unexplained. V, J and clone size reflect that table, while D and trimming were determined from the DNA. Recorded for this sample are roughly 250,000 clones; 80% to 90% of them occurred a single time. The ten largest clones capture roughly 4.3% of the sample.

Measured from the cysteine to the phenylalanine, the CDR3 is 16 residues long. Only the CDR3 DNA is retained, 48 bases long and in frame from the first base. V and J are truncated by 0 bases and 6 bases respectively, leaving an intervening sequence of 15 bases. Sequences MGHRA (CDR1) and YSYEKL (CDR2) are obtained from the germline V gene. Study-wide findings and limitations: Clinical and demographic metadata were provided uncurated, with the amount varying by source and participant.

This receptor was obtained from a woman younger than 45 who had recovered from COVID-19. Source material: PBMCs or T cells enriched from blood (not recorded which). The rearrangement joined TRBV4-1 to TRBJ1-5; possibly the D gene is TRBD1, per 6 matching bases. The nucleotide sequence reads as follows: TGCGCCAGCAGCCAAGATGGGGGGGGCCGATCTCAGCCCCAGCATTTT. Its translation reads: CASSQDGGGRSQPQHF.